The 12 T cell receptor beta chains listed next were all sequenced from one sample in a study of blood T cell repertoires in COVID-19. Assay used: immunoSEQ multiplex PCR; TCRdb lists only in-frame clones, some missing. This table has under 100,000 clones, roughly 77% appearing once. The source material was peripheral blood. All receptors come from a human donor in a cohort sampled during active COVID-19.

The chain employs TRBV7-6 and TRBJ2-3; 9 nucleotides line up with TRBD2. The V segment lost 4 bases and the J segment 3 bases; nucleotides outside the gene matches: 8. The CDR3 covers 16 residues. The V gene's germline CDR1 is SGHVS and CDR2 FNYEAQ. CDR3 nucleotides: TGTGCCAGCAGCTCCTTGCGGGGGGGCCAAACAGATACGCAGTATTTT. The encoded protein is CASSSLRGGQTDTQYF.

The chain combines TRBV28 with TRBJ2-2, with TRBD1 identical over 9 bases. CDR3 length equals 15 residues. The V gene's germline CDR1 is MDHEN and CDR2 SYDVKM. With V trimmed by 6 bases and J by 6 bases, 8 bases remained unmatched. The CDR3: CASSIPGQGAGELFF. CDR3 nucleotide sequence: TGTGCCAGCAGCATACCGGGACAGGGTGCCGGGGAGCTGTTTTTT.

The rearrangement joins TRBV25-1 to TRBJ1-1; 8 bases are a match to TRBD1. The ends lost 4 bases at V and 6 bases at J; junction bases unmatched: 7. The V gene's germline CDR1 is MGHDK and CDR2 SYGVNS. The CDR3 sequence is 14 residues long. CDR3 bases: TGTGCCAGCAGTGGGTCAGGGGGCTACGCTGAAGCTTTCTTT. Translation: CASSGSGGYAEAFF.

V and J are TRBV7-6 and TRBJ2-7; 12 bases match TRBD1. CDR1 is SGHVS and CDR2 is FNYEAQ in the germline V gene. The CDR3 is made up of 16 amino acids. The trim removed 2 bases at V and 7 bases at J, leaving 9 bases unmatched. In nucleotides, the CDR3 is TGTGCCAGCAGCTTACTTACGGGACAGGGGGCTGGAGAGCAGTACTTC. Translated: CASSLLTGQGAGEQYF.

V is TRBV30 and J is TRBJ1-5; no clear D gene. This CDR3 is 14 amino acids long. Germline CDR1 is GTSNPN and CDR2 is SVGIG (reference sequence). Trimming shortened V by 0 bases and J by 0 bases, and 6 bases separated the two germline ends. CDR3 bases: TGTGCCTGGAGTGTCTACTATAGCAATCAGCCCCAGCATTTT. Translating gives CAWSVYYSNQPQHF.

This clone is a singleton in its sample. The genes are TRBV14 and TRBJ2-4; D possibly corresponds to TRBD2 (5 bases). This CDR3 contains 13 residues. Trimming removed 0 bases at V and 9 bases at J, with 9 bases between. From germline, CDR1 is SGHDN and CDR2 FVKESK. The CDR3 DNA sequence: TGTGCCAGCAGCCAAGACGGGGTTAGCATTCAGTACTTC. Its protein is CASSQDGVSIQYF.

DNA for the CDR3: TGTGCCACCAGCAGAGCGGGACAGGGTAAAGAAAAACTGTTTTTT. Translating it yields CATSRAGQGKEKLFF. The rearrangement links TRBV15 to TRBJ1-4; 9 positions match TRBD1. CDR3 length: 15 amino acids. The V gene end was trimmed by 1 base and the J gene end by 8 bases; junction bases not matched to a gene: 5. Germline V gene lookup returns CDR1 LNHNV and CDR2 YYDKDF (reference sequence).

This chain links TRBV2 with TRBJ1-5; 7 nucleotides align to TRBD1. This CDR3 comprises 13 residues. The J segment lost 4 bases and the V segment lost 6 bases, leaving 3 bases of the junction unmatched. CDR1 and CDR2 from the germline V gene are SNHLY and FYNNEI. CDR3 coding DNA: TGTGCCAGCAGGTTGGACAGGAATCAGCCCCAGCATTTT. This gives the protein CASRLDRNQPQHF.

The CDR3 DNA reads TGTGCCAGCAGCTCAGGTGTGGCGGGCACTGAAGCTTTCTTT. It specifies CASSSGVAGTEAFF. The chain couples TRBV7-3 to TRBJ1-1; D gene unclear. There are 14 residues in the CDR3. Germline V gene data show CDR1 as SGHTA and CDR2 as FQGTGA. V was clipped by 4 bases and J by 4 bases, with 13 bases between them.

The chain uses TRBV7-9 and TRBJ1-1; the match to TRBD1 covers 10 bases. This CDR3 has 15 amino acids. With V trimmed by 4 bases and J by 4 bases, 6 bases remained unmatched. Germline lookup yields CDR1 SEHNR and CDR2 FQNEAQ (reference sequence). The CDR3 DNA sequence: TGTGCCAGCAGCTCAAGTGGACAGGGGGGCACTGAAGCTTTCTTT. Protein sequence: CASSSSGQGGTEAFF.

The rearrangement joins TRBV6-5 to TRBJ1-5; D perhaps matches TRBD1 (5 bases). The CDR3 is 14 amino acids. V lost 8 bases and J 6 bases, leaving 17 bases between the germline ends. Germline lookup yields CDR1 MNHEY and CDR2 SVGAGI. The CDR3 nucleotides are TGTGCCAGCCGCCCGGGAGGGGCGGTTCAGCCCCAGCATTTT. The encoded protein is CASRPGGAVQPQHF.

The chain employs TRBV6-5 and TRBJ1-1, with TRBD1 identical over 11 bases. J gave up 2 bases and V 4 bases, and 3 bases lay outside the gene matches. CDR3 length equals 15 residues. CDR1 is MNHEY and CDR2 is SVGAGI in the germline V gene. The CDR3 region is CASSSRTGGNTEAFF. In DNA form, the CDR3 reads TGTGCCAGCAGTTCCCGGACAGGGGGCAACACTGAAGCTTTCTTT.